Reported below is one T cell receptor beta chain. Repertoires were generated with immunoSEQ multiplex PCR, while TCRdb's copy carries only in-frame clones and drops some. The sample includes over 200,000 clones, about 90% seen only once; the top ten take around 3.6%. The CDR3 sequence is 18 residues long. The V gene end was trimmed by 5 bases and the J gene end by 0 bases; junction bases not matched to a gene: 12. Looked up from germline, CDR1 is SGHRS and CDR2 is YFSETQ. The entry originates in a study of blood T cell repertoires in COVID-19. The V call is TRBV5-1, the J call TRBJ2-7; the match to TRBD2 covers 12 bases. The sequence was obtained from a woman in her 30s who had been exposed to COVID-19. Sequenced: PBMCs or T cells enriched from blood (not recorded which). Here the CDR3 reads CASSRGPGTSGPSYEQYF. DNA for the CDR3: TGCGCCAGCAGTCGAGGACCCGGGACTAGCGGGCCCTCCTACGAGCAGTACTTC.